Listed below are T cell receptor beta chains from one sample, sequenced in a study of shared clonotypes between healthy human individuals. Here immunoSEQ multiplex PCR was the method, and the copy in TCRdb shows in-frame clones only, minus some. The sample has 2,500,000 or so clones, 85% to 95% seen once; the top ten hold about 0.41%. Sequences were obtained from naive CD4+ T cells from PBMCs. These receptors all stem from a man aged 18 to 29 in good health. Some clones in this sample may be carry-over from other donors' samples. Each CDR3 is given with its conserved first and last residue. Each record gives: D gene, J gene, clone size, V gene, CDR3 protein, CDR3 DNA. D genes are given only for firm matches. A clone size is listed for some rows: how often the clone was seen (once, few, many), or a class if it is expanded.

d_call: TRBD2
j_call: TRBJ2-7
clone_size: NA
v_call: TRBV6-1
cdr3_aa: CASTPELAGAYEQYF
cdr3_nt: TGTGCCAGCACCCCAGAACTAGCGGGGGCCTACGAGCAGTACTTC

d_call: NA
j_call: TRBJ2-1
clone_size: NA
v_call: TRBV18
cdr3_aa: CASSPPDSYNEQFF
cdr3_nt: TGTGCCAGCTCCCCTCCGGACAGTTACAATGAGCAGTTCTTC

d_call: NA
j_call: TRBJ1-2
clone_size: NA
v_call: TRBV28
cdr3_aa: CASSLYQGYYGYTF
cdr3_nt: TGTGCCAGCAGTTTATATCAGGGCTACTATGGCTACACCTTC

d_call: NA
j_call: TRBJ2-1
clone_size: NA
v_call: TRBV21-1
cdr3_aa: CASSTRNRDRPYNEQFF
cdr3_nt: TGTGCCAGCAGCACACGGAACCGGGACAGGCCTTACAATGAGCAGTTCTTC

d_call: NA
j_call: TRBJ2-7
clone_size: NA
v_call: TRBV19
cdr3_aa: CASSIQGLLQYSYEQYF
cdr3_nt: TGTGCCAGTAGTATACAGGGACTCCTTCAATACTCCTACGAGCAGTACTTC

d_call: NA
j_call: TRBJ2-2
clone_size: NA
v_call: TRBV18
cdr3_aa: CASSPRGGAGPNTGELFF
cdr3_nt: TGTGCCAGCTCCCCCAGGGGGGGAGCGGGACCGAACACCGGGGAGCTGTTTTTT

d_call: NA
j_call: TRBJ2-1
clone_size: NA
v_call: TRBV5-1
cdr3_aa: CASSPKGPTYNEQFF
cdr3_nt: TGCGCCAGCAGCCCAAAGGGACCGACCTACAATGAGCAGTTCTTC

d_call: NA
j_call: TRBJ2-6
clone_size: NA
v_call: TRBV6-5
cdr3_aa: CASGPAQAGANVLTF
cdr3_nt: TGTGCCAGCGGGCCAGCGCAAGCTGGGGCCAACGTCCTGACTTTC

d_call: TRBD1
j_call: TRBJ2-3
clone_size: NA
v_call: TRBV7-2
cdr3_aa: CASTLQGADTQYF
cdr3_nt: TGTGCCAGCACCTTACAGGGGGCAGATACGCAGTATTTT

d_call: NA
j_call: TRBJ2-7
clone_size: NA
v_call: TRBV5-1
cdr3_aa: CASSEQGYEQYF
cdr3_nt: TGCGCCAGCAGCGAGCAGGGCTACGAGCAGTACTTC

d_call: TRBD1
j_call: TRBJ1-2
clone_size: NA
v_call: TRBV19
cdr3_aa: CASTGQGLSYGYTF
cdr3_nt: TGTGCCAGTACCGGACAGGGTCTTAGTTATGGCTACACCTTC

d_call: NA
j_call: TRBJ1-5
clone_size: NA
v_call: TRBV21-1
cdr3_aa: CASSKDRGGNQPQHF
cdr3_nt: TGTGCCAGCAGCAAAGACAGGGGTGGCAATCAGCCCCAGCATTTT

d_call: TRBD2
j_call: TRBJ2-5
clone_size: NA
v_call: TRBV7-2
cdr3_aa: CASSPSAGGATQYF
cdr3_nt: TGTGCCAGCAGCCCGTCAGCGGGGGGAGCGACCCAGTACTTC

d_call: TRBD1
j_call: TRBJ2-7
clone_size: NA
v_call: TRBV28
cdr3_aa: CASGPGQGYEQYF
cdr3_nt: TGTGCCAGCGGACCGGGACAGGGGTACGAGCAGTACTTC

d_call: NA
j_call: TRBJ2-2
clone_size: once
v_call: TRBV5-1
cdr3_aa: CASSLQGGGGAGELFF
cdr3_nt: TGCGCCAGCAGCTTGCAGGGCGGTGGTGGAGCCGGGGAGCTGTTTTTT

d_call: TRBD2
j_call: TRBJ2-1
clone_size: NA
v_call: TRBV27
cdr3_aa: CASTPGLASYNEQFF
cdr3_nt: TGTGCCAGCACACCGGGACTAGCTTCTTACAATGAGCAGTTCTTC

d_call: NA
j_call: TRBJ2-3
clone_size: NA
v_call: TRBV5-6
cdr3_aa: CASSEQGGTDTQYF
cdr3_nt: TGTGCCAGCAGCGAACAGGGCGGCACAGATACGCAGTATTTT

d_call: NA
j_call: TRBJ1-3
clone_size: NA
v_call: TRBV4-3
cdr3_aa: CASSQGTLSGNTIYF
cdr3_nt: TGCGCCAGCAGCCAAGGGACCCTCTCTGGAAACACCATATATTTT

d_call: TRBD1
j_call: TRBJ2-2
clone_size: NA
v_call: TRBV7-3
cdr3_aa: CASSHRGSGELFF
cdr3_nt: TGTGCCAGCAGCCACAGGGGCTCCGGGGAGCTGTTTTTT

d_call: TRBD1
j_call: TRBJ2-7
clone_size: NA
v_call: TRBV4-3
cdr3_aa: CASSPGRQGSSYEQYF
cdr3_nt: TGCGCCAGCAGCCCCGGAAGACAGGGGAGCTCCTACGAGCAGTACTTC

d_call: NA
j_call: TRBJ1-5
clone_size: NA
v_call: TRBV30
cdr3_aa: CAWSGQSLDQPQHF
cdr3_nt: TGTGCCTGGAGTGGCCAGAGTTTAGATCAGCCCCAGCATTTT

d_call: NA
j_call: TRBJ2-5
clone_size: NA
v_call: TRBV18
cdr3_aa: CASSPGKETQYF
cdr3_nt: TGTGCCAGCTCACCAGGGAAAGAGACCCAGTACTTC

d_call: NA
j_call: TRBJ1-1
clone_size: NA
v_call: TRBV6-1
cdr3_aa: CASSENRGNTEAFF
cdr3_nt: TGTGCCAGCAGTGAAAACCGGGGGAACACTGAAGCTTTCTTT

d_call: TRBD2
j_call: TRBJ2-2
clone_size: NA
v_call: TRBV27
cdr3_aa: CASSPRASGSPGELFF
cdr3_nt: TGTGCCAGCAGCCCCCGGGCTAGCGGGAGCCCCGGGGAGCTGTTTTTT

d_call: TRBD2
j_call: TRBJ2-2
clone_size: once
v_call: TRBV2
cdr3_aa: CASLKWAGDSNTGELFF
cdr3_nt: TGTGCCAGCTTAAAATGGGCGGGGGACTCGAACACCGGGGAGCTGTTTTTT

d_call: NA
j_call: TRBJ1-6
clone_size: NA
v_call: TRBV30
cdr3_aa: CAWSERDRRSSYNSPLHF
cdr3_nt: TGTGCCTGGAGTGAACGTGACCGCCGGAGCTCCTATAATTCACCCCTCCACTTT

d_call: NA
j_call: TRBJ2-3
clone_size: once
v_call: TRBV29-1
cdr3_aa: CSVGKSVVFGSTDTQYF
cdr3_nt: TGCAGCGTTGGGAAATCCGTAGTTTTCGGGAGCACAGATACGCAGTATTTT

d_call: TRBD2
j_call: TRBJ2-7
clone_size: NA
v_call: TRBV5-1
cdr3_aa: CASSLVVAGSYEQYF
cdr3_nt: TGCGCCAGCAGCTTGGTAGTAGCGGGATCCTACGAGCAGTACTTC

d_call: NA
j_call: TRBJ2-7
clone_size: NA
v_call: TRBV28
cdr3_aa: CASSLLGGSYEQYF
cdr3_nt: TGTGCCAGCAGTTTATTGGGCGGCTCCTACGAGCAGTACTTC

d_call: TRBD2
j_call: TRBJ2-3
clone_size: NA
v_call: TRBV4-3
cdr3_aa: CASQPGLAGDTQYF
cdr3_nt: TGCGCCAGCCAGCCGGGACTAGCGGGAGATACGCAGTATTTT

d_call: NA
j_call: TRBJ1-3
clone_size: NA
v_call: TRBV5-1
cdr3_aa: CASSLNTGSGNTIYF
cdr3_nt: TGCGCCAGCAGCTTGAATACAGGCTCTGGAAACACCATATATTTT

d_call: NA
j_call: TRBJ1-5
clone_size: NA
v_call: TRBV5-5
cdr3_aa: CASSYTGKHQPQHF
cdr3_nt: TGTGCCAGCAGCTACACAGGGAAGCATCAGCCCCAGCATTTT

d_call: TRBD2
j_call: TRBJ2-1
clone_size: NA
v_call: TRBV4-1
cdr3_aa: CASSQRGREAYNEQFF
cdr3_nt: TGCGCCAGCAGCCAACGGGGGCGGGAGGCCTACAATGAGCAGTTCTTC

d_call: NA
j_call: TRBJ2-7
clone_size: NA
v_call: TRBV2
cdr3_aa: CASSEGRSGAYEQYF
cdr3_nt: TGTGCCAGCAGTGAAGGACGATCGGGCGCCTACGAGCAGTACTTC

d_call: TRBD2
j_call: TRBJ2-1
clone_size: NA
v_call: TRBV28
cdr3_aa: CASSLRAGGPHNEQFF
cdr3_nt: TGTGCCAGCAGTTTAAGGGCGGGAGGGCCACACAATGAGCAGTTCTTC

d_call: TRBD1
j_call: TRBJ2-6
clone_size: few
v_call: TRBV11-3
cdr3_aa: CASSLAGQGAAASGANVLTF
cdr3_nt: TGTGCCAGCAGCTTAGCGGGACAGGGGGCGGCAGCCTCTGGGGCCAACGTCCTGACTTTC

d_call: NA
j_call: TRBJ1-1
clone_size: once
v_call: TRBV5-4
cdr3_aa: CASSLAQGPLPNTEAFF
cdr3_nt: TGTGCCAGCAGCTTGGCTCAGGGGCCTCTCCCGAACACTGAAGCTTTCTTT

d_call: TRBD1
j_call: TRBJ2-7
clone_size: NA
v_call: TRBV2
cdr3_aa: CASGQDSYEQYF
cdr3_nt: TGTGCCTCCGGACAGGACTCCTACGAGCAGTACTTC